This is a list of T cell receptor beta chains from one sample in a study of regulatory T cells in long-lasting Graves disease. TCRdb itself ran the multiplex PCR reads through MiXCR, one entry per CDR3 protein. The sample shows about 420,000 distinct CDR3 sequences, about 16% of them seen only once. This sample was shared with a second study, whose subject was T cells in Graves' hyperthyroidism and ophthalmopathy.

The source was peripheral blood mononuclear cells (PBMCs), collected at new diagnosis, from a patient treated with antithyroid drugs. The receptors here all came from a woman under 30 with Graves disease. The CDR3 runs from the conserved cysteine through the conserved F or W. D genes are given only for firm matches. Rows may omit the clone size; those that give it use once, few, many or a size class.

j_call: TRBJ2-1
v_call: TRBV19
clone_size: few
d_call: .
cdr3_nt: TGTGCCAGTATCGGAGTCCATTACAATGAGCAGTTCTTC
cdr3_aa: CASIGVHYNEQFF

j_call: TRBJ1-2
v_call: TRBV30
clone_size: few
d_call: .
cdr3_nt: TGTGCCGTGGACGGGGAGGGGTATTATGGCTACACCTTC
cdr3_aa: CAVDGEGYYGYTF

j_call: TRBJ2-1
v_call: TRBV12-3/TRBV12-4
clone_size: many
d_call: TRBD2
cdr3_nt: TGTGCCAGCAGTTCCCTGGGACTAGCGGGAGTAAATGAGCAGTTCTTC
cdr3_aa: CASSSLGLAGVNEQFF

j_call: TRBJ1-1
v_call: TRBV28
clone_size: .
d_call: TRBD1
cdr3_nt: TGTGCCAGCACCCAACAGGGGGTTAGCACTGAAGCTTTCTTT
cdr3_aa: CASTQQGVSTEAFF

j_call: TRBJ2-5
v_call: TRBV2
clone_size: many
d_call: TRBD2
cdr3_nt: TGTGCCAGCAGTGGGGGCGGGCTAGCGGGAGCAGAGACCCAGTACTTC
cdr3_aa: CASSGGGLAGAETQYF

j_call: TRBJ2-1
v_call: TRBV30
clone_size: many
d_call: .
cdr3_nt: TGTGCCTGGGGGGTAGGGGGAGTCGAGCAGTTCTTC
cdr3_aa: CAWGVGGVEQFF

j_call: TRBJ2-1
v_call: TRBV6-2/TRBV6-3
clone_size: many
d_call: TRBD2
cdr3_nt: TGTGCCAGCAGAAATAGCGGGACTAATGAGCAGTTCTTC
cdr3_aa: CASRNSGTNEQFF

j_call: TRBJ2-1
v_call: TRBV20-1
clone_size: .
d_call: TRBD2
cdr3_nt: TGCAGTGCTAGAGCCGGGAGGAGGGACAATGAGCAGTTCTTC
cdr3_aa: CSARAGRRDNEQFF

j_call: TRBJ2-2
v_call: TRBV6-1
clone_size: many
d_call: TRBD1
cdr3_nt: TGTGCCAGCAGTGATCGGACAGGGTGGGTCGGGGAGCTGTTTTTT
cdr3_aa: CASSDRTGWVGELFF

j_call: TRBJ2-1
v_call: TRBV7-9
clone_size: .
d_call: .
cdr3_nt: TGTGCCAGCAGCTTACCGGACCCTATTATGAATGAGCAGTTCTTC
cdr3_aa: CASSLPDPIMNEQFF

j_call: TRBJ2-1
v_call: TRBV11-3
clone_size: many
d_call: .
cdr3_nt: TGTGCCAGCAGCTTACGTAGGGCGCAGAACAATGAGCAGTTCTTC
cdr3_aa: CASSLRRAQNNEQFF

j_call: TRBJ2-7
v_call: TRBV20-1
clone_size: many
d_call: TRBD2
cdr3_nt: TGCAGTGCTATTGGGACTAGCGGGACATACGAGCAGTACTTC
cdr3_aa: CSAIGTSGTYEQYF

j_call: TRBJ2-4
v_call: TRBV7-2
clone_size: .
d_call: TRBD2
cdr3_nt: TGTGCCAGCAGCCCGTCTAGCGGGCCTGTTGAAAACATTCAGTACTTC
cdr3_aa: CASSPSSGPVENIQYF

j_call: TRBJ2-7
v_call: TRBV5-1
clone_size: many
d_call: .
cdr3_nt: TGCGCCAGCAGCTGGAGGGACCGAGACACCTACGAGCAGTACTTC
cdr3_aa: CASSWRDRDTYEQYF

j_call: TRBJ2-1
v_call: TRBV6-5
clone_size: .
d_call: TRBD2
cdr3_nt: TGTGCCAGCAGTTACTCGAGCCCGACTAGCGGGATTGGCAATGAGCAGTTCTTC
cdr3_aa: CASSYSSPTSGIGNEQFF

j_call: TRBJ2-1
v_call: TRBV28
clone_size: .
d_call: TRBD2
cdr3_nt: TGTGCCAGCCGAGAAGCGGGAGTGGGTAATGAGCAGTTCTTC
cdr3_aa: CASREAGVGNEQFF

j_call: TRBJ2-7
v_call: TRBV2
clone_size: many
d_call: .
cdr3_nt: TGTGCCAGCAGTGAAGGGAACGAGCAGTACTTC
cdr3_aa: CASSEGNEQYF

j_call: TRBJ2-2
v_call: TRBV29-1
clone_size: .
d_call: .
cdr3_nt: TGCAGCGCCGACCTGGGGGCGGACACCGGGGAGCTGTTTTTT
cdr3_aa: CSADLGADTGELFF

j_call: TRBJ2-7
v_call: TRBV11-2
clone_size: many
d_call: .
cdr3_nt: TGTGCCAGCAGCTTAGATCCCTCCGGCGGGCTGGGAGACGAGCAGTACTTC
cdr3_aa: CASSLDPSGGLGDEQYF

j_call: TRBJ2-5
v_call: TRBV5-1
clone_size: .
d_call: .
cdr3_nt: TGCGCCAGCAGCTTGGGGACCCATAGCAGGGAGACCCAGTACTTC
cdr3_aa: CASSLGTHSRETQYF

j_call: TRBJ1-1
v_call: TRBV4-2
clone_size: few
d_call: .
cdr3_nt: TGTGCCAGCAGCCCGGACCCAGGGCGGGCCACTGAAGCTTTCTTT
cdr3_aa: CASSPDPGRATEAFF

j_call: TRBJ2-1
v_call: TRBV7-2
clone_size: many
d_call: TRBD2
cdr3_nt: TGTGCCAGCAGCACCCTAGCGGGAGGGCCAGGTGAGCAGTTCTTC
cdr3_aa: CASSTLAGGPGEQFF

j_call: TRBJ2-7
v_call: TRBV20-1
clone_size: many
d_call: .
cdr3_nt: TGCAGTGCTAGAGATACCAGGGGGGGGACCTACGAGCAGTACTTC
cdr3_aa: CSARDTRGGTYEQYF

j_call: TRBJ2-4
v_call: TRBV5-5
clone_size: many
d_call: TRBD2
cdr3_nt: TGTGCCAGCAGCTTGCGCATTAGCGGGAGGCTGGACATTCAGTACTTC
cdr3_aa: CASSLRISGRLDIQYF

j_call: TRBJ2-7
v_call: TRBV29-1
clone_size: few
d_call: TRBD2
cdr3_nt: TGCAGCGTTGAAATGCGGGAGGGACTCAATTTGCAGCAGTGCTTC
cdr3_aa: CSVEMREGLNLQQCF

j_call: TRBJ2-7
v_call: TRBV5-5
clone_size: few
d_call: TRBD1
cdr3_nt: TGTGCCAGCAGGTCCGCCGGGACAGATAAGCAGTACTTC
cdr3_aa: CASRSAGTDKQYF

j_call: TRBJ2-7
v_call: TRBV27
clone_size: few
d_call: .
cdr3_nt: TGTGCCGCTGGCCGGGGGAACGAGCAGTACTTC
cdr3_aa: CAAGRGNEQYF

j_call: TRBJ1-1
v_call: TRBV28
clone_size: .
d_call: .
cdr3_nt: TGTGCCAGCAGACTCAAGGCTGAAGCTTTCTTT
cdr3_aa: CASRLKAEAFF

j_call: TRBJ2-1
v_call: TRBV28
clone_size: many
d_call: .
cdr3_nt: TGTGCCAGCACGGGACCCAACTACAATGAGCAGTTCTTC
cdr3_aa: CASTGPNYNEQFF

j_call: TRBJ1-1
v_call: TRBV16
clone_size: many
d_call: TRBD1
cdr3_nt: TGTGCCGGAGGTCCGGGACAGGCGAGAGGGATGAACACTGAAGCTTTCTTT
cdr3_aa: CAGGPGQARGMNTEAFF

j_call: TRBJ2-3
v_call: TRBV7-3
clone_size: many
d_call: .
cdr3_nt: TGTGCCAGCAGCTCGAACCAACCTGGCGATACGCAGTATTTT
cdr3_aa: CASSSNQPGDTQYF

j_call: TRBJ2-4
v_call: TRBV25-1
clone_size: .
d_call: TRBD2
cdr3_nt: TGTGCCAGCAGGTCTAGCGGGAGGGTAAACATTCAGTACTTC
cdr3_aa: CASRSSGRVNIQYF

j_call: TRBJ1-1
v_call: TRBV7-2
clone_size: many
d_call: .
cdr3_nt: TGTGCCAGCAGCTTAGTCCGGGGTCCTATGAACACTGAAGCTTTCTTT
cdr3_aa: CASSLVRGPMNTEAFF

j_call: TRBJ1-6
v_call: TRBV20-1
clone_size: many
d_call: .
cdr3_nt: TGCAGTGCTAGAGATTCGGGGGCCCCTTATTCACCCCTCCACTTT
cdr3_aa: CSARDSGAPYSPLHF

j_call: TRBJ2-1
v_call: TRBV29-1
clone_size: few
d_call: .
cdr3_nt: TGCAGCGTTGAATCTATCTTAGGGGGGGCATCTTTAGCAACTGAGCAGTTCTTC
cdr3_aa: CSVESILGGASLATEQFF

j_call: TRBJ2-5
v_call: TRBV20-1
clone_size: few
d_call: .
cdr3_nt: TGCAGTAATTTGGGGCAGCAAGAGACCCAGTACTTC
cdr3_aa: CSNLGQQETQYF

j_call: TRBJ2-7
v_call: TRBV28
clone_size: many
d_call: .
cdr3_nt: TGTGCCAGCAGAGTCCCAGGACCCTACGAGCAGTACTTC
cdr3_aa: CASRVPGPYEQYF

j_call: TRBJ2-1
v_call: TRBV6-1
clone_size: .
d_call: .
cdr3_nt: TGTGCCAGCAGCCCAGGGGAGGGGGAGAGGTTTAATGAGCAGTTCTTC
cdr3_aa: CASSPGEGERFNEQFF

j_call: TRBJ2-1
v_call: TRBV2
clone_size: many
d_call: .
cdr3_nt: TGTGCCAGCGTGGGGGCCGGGCCTGGTGAGCAGTTCTTC
cdr3_aa: CASVGAGPGEQFF

j_call: TRBJ1-5
v_call: TRBV7-2
clone_size: many
d_call: .
cdr3_nt: TGTGCCAGCAGTCCCGACGGGGGCAATCAGCCCCAGCATTTT
cdr3_aa: CASSPDGGNQPQHF

j_call: TRBJ1-5
v_call: TRBV6-1
clone_size: .
d_call: .
cdr3_nt: TGTGCCAGCAGTGATTTAAATTCTAATCAGCCCCAGCATTTT
cdr3_aa: CASSDLNSNQPQHF

j_call: TRBJ2-2
v_call: TRBV7-3
clone_size: few
d_call: TRBD2
cdr3_nt: TGTGCCAGCAGGGAAGCTAGCGGCCTTCTCACCGGGGAGCTGTTTTTT
cdr3_aa: CASREASGLLTGELFF

j_call: TRBJ2-7
v_call: TRBV7-2
clone_size: .
d_call: TRBD2
cdr3_nt: TGTGCCAGCAGCTTAACGCGACTAGCGGGAGGGCCCTACGAGCAGTACTTC
cdr3_aa: CASSLTRLAGGPYEQYF

j_call: TRBJ2-5
v_call: TRBV5-4
clone_size: few
d_call: .
cdr3_nt: TGTGCCAGCAGCTTGGTAACAGCTCAAGAGACCCAGTACTTC
cdr3_aa: CASSLVTAQETQYF

j_call: TRBJ1-6
v_call: TRBV10-3
clone_size: .
d_call: TRBD1
cdr3_nt: TGTGCCATCAGTGGGGACAGGGGAGTAGGTTCACCCCTCCACTTT
cdr3_aa: CAISGDRGVGSPLHF

j_call: TRBJ2-1
v_call: TRBV24-1
clone_size: .
d_call: .
cdr3_nt: TGTGCCACCAGTTTGGCCACAAGGAGGAATGAGCAGTTCTTC
cdr3_aa: CATSLATRRNEQFF

j_call: TRBJ1-5
v_call: TRBV7-9
clone_size: .
d_call: TRBD1
cdr3_nt: TGTGCCAGCAGCCTCTCCCGACAGGGTCGCAATCAGCCCCAGCATTTT
cdr3_aa: CASSLSRQGRNQPQHF

j_call: TRBJ2-5
v_call: TRBV29-1
clone_size: many
d_call: .
cdr3_nt: TGCAGCGCCGACAGGAGCAAAGAGACCCAGTACTTC
cdr3_aa: CSADRSKETQYF

j_call: TRBJ2-4
v_call: TRBV12-3/TRBV12-4
clone_size: many
d_call: TRBD2
cdr3_nt: TGTGCCACCTGGGAGGGTGGAGCCAAAAACATTCAGTACTTC
cdr3_aa: CATWEGGAKNIQYF

j_call: TRBJ1-2
v_call: TRBV9
clone_size: .
d_call: TRBD1
cdr3_nt: TGTGCCAGCAGCGTAGATCCAACGAACAAACAGGGGAACTATGGCTACACCTTC
cdr3_aa: CASSVDPTNKQGNYGYTF

j_call: TRBJ1-1
v_call: TRBV28
clone_size: many
d_call: .
cdr3_nt: TGTGCCAGCAGTTTTGAGATGAACACTGAAGCTTTCTTT
cdr3_aa: CASSFEMNTEAFF

j_call: TRBJ2-1
v_call: TRBV28
clone_size: .
d_call: .
cdr3_nt: TGTGCCGGCAGTTTAAGGACACGCTCAGTTTCCTACAATGAGCAGTTCTTC
cdr3_aa: CAGSLRTRSVSYNEQFF

j_call: TRBJ2-1
v_call: TRBV9
clone_size: .
d_call: TRBD1
cdr3_nt: TGTGCCAGCAGCTCGTTGGGGACAGGGGGCTACAATGAGCAGTTCTTC
cdr3_aa: CASSSLGTGGYNEQFF

j_call: TRBJ1-5
v_call: TRBV28
clone_size: many
d_call: .
cdr3_nt: TGTGCCAGCAGATCAGCGAGAGGCGGTAGCAATCAGCCCCAGCATTTT
cdr3_aa: CASRSARGGSNQPQHF

j_call: TRBJ1-1
v_call: TRBV28
clone_size: many
d_call: .
cdr3_nt: TGTGCCAGCAGTTTTATCTCTGAAGCTTTCTTT
cdr3_aa: CASSFISEAFF

j_call: TRBJ1-5
v_call: TRBV20-1
clone_size: many
d_call: .
cdr3_nt: TGCAGTGCTAGTCCAGACAGATTGGCCAATCAGCCCCAGCATTTT
cdr3_aa: CSASPDRLANQPQHF

j_call: TRBJ2-3
v_call: TRBV5-1
clone_size: .
d_call: .
cdr3_nt: TGCGCCAGCAGCCTCAACGGAATTAGCACAGATACGCAGTATTTT
cdr3_aa: CASSLNGISTDTQYF

j_call: TRBJ1-2
v_call: TRBV19
clone_size: .
d_call: TRBD1
cdr3_nt: TGTGCCAGTAGTATAATGCAGGGGGCATTCGATGGCTACACCTTC
cdr3_aa: CASSIMQGAFDGYTF